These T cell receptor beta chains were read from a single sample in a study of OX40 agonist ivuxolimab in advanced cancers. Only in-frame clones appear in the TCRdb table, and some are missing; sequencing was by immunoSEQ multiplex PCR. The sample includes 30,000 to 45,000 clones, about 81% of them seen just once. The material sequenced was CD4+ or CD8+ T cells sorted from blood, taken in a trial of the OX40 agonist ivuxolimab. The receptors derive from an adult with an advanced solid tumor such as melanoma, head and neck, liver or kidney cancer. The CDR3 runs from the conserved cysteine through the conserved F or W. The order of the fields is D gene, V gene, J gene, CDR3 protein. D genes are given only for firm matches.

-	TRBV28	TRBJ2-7	CASSSSHEQYF
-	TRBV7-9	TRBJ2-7	CASSRDHGYSYEQYF
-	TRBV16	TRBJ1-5	CASSLTSAAWSNQPQHF
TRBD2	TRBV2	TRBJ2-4	CASSEKFTSVNIQYF
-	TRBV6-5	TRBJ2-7	CASSLFKGTYEQYF
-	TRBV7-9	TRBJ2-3	CASSLAGSWDTQYF
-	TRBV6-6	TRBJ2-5	CASRRASQETQYF
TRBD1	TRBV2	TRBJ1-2	CASSLLQGVGKGYTF
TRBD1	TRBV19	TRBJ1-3	CASRTGVGNTIYF
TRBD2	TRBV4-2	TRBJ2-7	CASSLLNLAGGPVEQYF
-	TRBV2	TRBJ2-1	CASSERMYEQFF
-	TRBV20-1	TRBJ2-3	CSAALGPTQYF
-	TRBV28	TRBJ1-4	CASSSEVNEKLFF
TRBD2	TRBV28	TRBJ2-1	CASSSGGGAYNEQFF
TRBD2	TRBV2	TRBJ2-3	CASRSGGDTQYF
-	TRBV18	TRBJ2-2	CASSPGGALNTGELFF
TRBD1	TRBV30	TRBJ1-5	CAWSSGTGTQPQHF
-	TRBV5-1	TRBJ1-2	CASSLGWENYGYTF
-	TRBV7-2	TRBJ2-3	CASSLPGGGTPLSSDTQYF
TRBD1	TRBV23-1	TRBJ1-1	CASSPDRDTEAFF
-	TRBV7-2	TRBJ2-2	CASSLHTNTGELFF
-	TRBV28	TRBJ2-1	CASRTGEYNEQFF
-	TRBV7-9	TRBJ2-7	CASSRLRGTESSYEQYF
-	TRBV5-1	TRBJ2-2	CASSLAGEQEGGELFF
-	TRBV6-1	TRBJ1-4	CASSGRGVTTNEKLFF
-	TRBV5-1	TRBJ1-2	CASSNTANYGYTF
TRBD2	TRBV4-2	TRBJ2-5	CASSQSSGVGETQYF
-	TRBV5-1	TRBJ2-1	CASSFGGDNEQFF
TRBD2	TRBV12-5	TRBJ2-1	CASGPPSGGANEQFF
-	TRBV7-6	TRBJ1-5	CASSLRRDQPQHF
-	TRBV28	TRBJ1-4	CASSFESASEKLFF
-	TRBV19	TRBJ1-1	CASSIARTTEAFF
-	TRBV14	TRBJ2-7	CASSQGWGGGEQYF
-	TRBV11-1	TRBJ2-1	CASSPIGSYNEQFF
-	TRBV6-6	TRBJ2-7	CASSYRDRPYEQYF
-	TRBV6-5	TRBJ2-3	CASSFGQPTDTQYF
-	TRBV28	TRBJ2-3	CASEGAPSTDTQYF
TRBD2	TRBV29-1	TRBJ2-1	CSVGGGGGFIAEQFF
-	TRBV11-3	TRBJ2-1	CASSFGQHNNEQFF
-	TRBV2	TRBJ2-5	CASSQDRSGETQYF
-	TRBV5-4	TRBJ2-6	CASSRPTGANVLTF
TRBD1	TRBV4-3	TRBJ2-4	CASSQDVTGDTKNIQYF
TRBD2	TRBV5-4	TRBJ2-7	CASSLIARLAGGGEQYF
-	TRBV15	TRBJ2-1	CATSRPRQGGYEQFF
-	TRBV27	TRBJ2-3	CASSLAGAGDTQYF
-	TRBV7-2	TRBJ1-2	CASSLRDLRYTF
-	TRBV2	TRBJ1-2	CASSEPVGYGYTF
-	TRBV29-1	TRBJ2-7	CSVKRGTYEQYF
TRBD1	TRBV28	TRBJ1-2	CASRLMNQGVNGYTF
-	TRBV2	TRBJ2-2	CASRNRNTGELFF
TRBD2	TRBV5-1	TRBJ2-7	CASSLVVSGGYSSYEQYF
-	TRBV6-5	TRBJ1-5	CASSAGHYSNQPQHF
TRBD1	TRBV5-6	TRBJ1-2	CASSFRQGEYGYTF
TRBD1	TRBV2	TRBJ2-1	CASSGDRSSYNEQFF